This TCR beta chain was recovered during a study of blood T cell repertoires in COVID-19 (dated by TCRdb to the early 2020s). For the study in its entirety: Collaborator samples came from the United States, Italy and Spain and covered acute and convalescent phases of COVID-19. The prospective study material was composed of cDNA or gDNA derived from T cells, B-cell-depleted T cells, or PBMCs. Where HLA class I and class II types were available, the types were taken from metadata supplied by the sample provider, not from assay-based typing. Samples were obtained from the ongoing ImmuneRACE study (first 160 participants) and from over 1,000 subjects provided by 6 global collaborators. A freely available public database, intended as a resource for researchers studying the immune response to SARS-CoV-2, is where the repertoires were released. Deeply sampled blood TCRbeta repertoires from subjects exposed to, actively infected with, or recovered from COVID-19 were included in the dataset. Nearly every sample came with metadata listing a de-identified subject ID, COVID-19 status, age in years and sex.

Only one count was recorded for this clone. There is no known antigen for this receptor. Per-nucleotide qualities are absent, and no much larger clonotype sits a single base away. Cut back by 3 bases and 4 bases, the V and J ends lie 20 bases apart. For CDR1 and CDR2, the germline V gene lists SGHDT and YYEEEE. The CDR3 sequence holds 16 residues, the cysteine and phenylalanine included. Only the CDR3 part of the read is kept: 48 bases, read in frame from the first base. TCRbeta CDR3 regions were amplified from genomic DNA by means of the immunoSEQ Assay, a bias-controlled multiplex PCR. As for the authors' bioinformatics: The number of nucleated cells in each sample was estimated by amplification of reference gene primers within the assay. To quantify the absolute abundance of each unique TCRbeta CDR3 rearrangement, sequence reads were collapsed and filtered. For each sample, productive Simpson clonality was calculated by taking the square root of Simpson's diversity index across productive rearrangements. Entries here come from immuneACCESS through TCRdb and include only in-frame sequences with V and J called. Some clones fail to appear in such tables; in the studies checked, an unresolved V gene covers under half of the shortfall, and the cause of the remainder is unknown. D and trimming were read from the DNA, whereas the V and J calls and clone size are those reported in that table. The sample has 200,000 to 250,000 clones on record, 87% of them singletons. The leading ten clones occupy about 12% of the sample.

What the study reported, not specific to this receptor: The quantity of clinical and demographic metadata differed by source and by participant and was supplied without curation.

Another Seattle source contributed samples from volunteer blood donors who had recovered from COVID-19. Each collaborating institution followed its own protocols to collect whole blood in K2EDTA tubes. For TCRbeta analysis, collaborators shipped samples as frozen whole blood, isolated PBMCs, or DNA extracted from either of those sample types. The sequence joins TRBV5-6 to TRBJ2-7; the D segment could be TRBD1, given 5 matching bases. This receptor was obtained from a young woman who had recovered from COVID-19. Source material: peripheral blood. The CDR3 amino acid sequence is: CASSSNPVTTEYEQYF. The DNA sequence reads TGTGCCAGCAGCTCCAATCCAGTGACGACAGAATACGAGCAGTACTTC.